What follows are 17 T cell receptor beta chains derived from one specimen sequenced in a study of T cell responses to AZD1222 COVID-19 vaccine. Libraries were prepared by immunoSEQ multiplex PCR; TCRdb keeps only in-frame clonotypes and omits some of them. In the table there are about 63,000 clones, 83% of which are singletons. The sample in question was peripheral blood, obtained 28 days after the second AZD1222 dose. The source of these receptors is an adult who received the AZD1222 COVID-19 vaccine.

This clone was observed once. The rearrangement joins TRBV5-1 to TRBJ2-3; D tentatively fits TRBD1 or TRBD2 (6 bases each). CDR1 is SGHRS, CDR2 YFSETQ, per germline. V dropped 7 bases and J dropped 1 base, with 16 bases sitting between them. The CDR3 runs to 15 residues. The CDR3 DNA reads as TGCGCCAGCGTGGAGGGGGACCCGGGCACAGATACGCAGTATTTT. Residues: CASVEGDPGTDTQYF.

The rearrangement uses TRBV2 and TRBJ1-4; 7 bases are a match to TRBD1. The CDR3 sequence is 12 residues long. V gave up 7 bases and J gave up 8 bases; unmatched junction bases: 4. Germline V gives CDR1 SNHLY, CDR2 FYNNEI. CDR3 region: CASTGQAEKLFF. The CDR3 DNA follows: TGTGCCAGCACCGGACAGGCGGAAAAACTGTTTTTT.

The rearrangement joins TRBV2 to TRBJ1-1; a weak D match, TRBD1 (6 bases). CDR1 SNHLY and CDR2 FYNNEI come from the germline V gene. V was clipped by 5 bases and J by 3 bases, with 19 bases between them. There are 16 residues in the CDR3. CDR3 in DNA: TGTGCCAGCAGTCCGAGGGACATCTACGTTGACACTGAAGCTTTCTTT. Amino acid sequence: CASSPRDIYVDTEAFF.

This rearrangement joins TRBV14 to TRBJ2-7, with 7 bases that match TRBD2. The CDR3 loop spans 17 amino acids. The germline gives CDR1 SGHDN, CDR2 FVKESK. Trimming took 0 bases from V and 1 from J; bases not matched to a gene: 9. CDR3 in amino acids: CASSQDAGLSPSYEQYF. As DNA, the CDR3 is TGTGCCAGCAGCCAAGATGCGGGACTATCGCCGTCCTACGAGCAGTACTTC.

V usage is TRBV18 and J usage is TRBJ2-7, with D tentatively TRBD1 or TRBD2 (5 bases each). The CDR3 length is 15 residues. Germline values: CDR1 KGHSH, CDR2 LQKENI. The ends were cut back, 2 bases at V and 7 bases at J, with 18 bases in the middle. The CDR3, as DNA: TGTGCCAGCTCACCATTACGGGGCGACACGGGTGAGCAGTACTTC. Translation gives CASSPLRGDTGEQYF.

The chain recombines TRBV6-1 with TRBJ1-4, with 8 bases aligning to TRBD1. There are 16 residues in the CDR3. V lost 4 bases and J lost 2; bases outside the gene matches: 6. Looked up from germline, CDR1 is MNHNS and CDR2 is SASEGT. This CDR3 reads CASSVVYRGTNEKLFF. Here the CDR3 DNA reads TGTGCCAGCAGTGTGGTCTACAGGGGGACTAATGAAAAACTGTTTTTT.

This chain uses TRBV2 with TRBJ2-1, with 12 nucleotides matching TRBD2. Losses at the gene ends were 1 base for V and 10 bases for J; bases not matched to a gene: 5. Germline V gives CDR1 SNHLY, CDR2 FYNNEI. CDR3 length: 15 residues. Here the CDR3 DNA reads TGTGCCAGCAGTGAAGGGACTAGCGGGGCCGAGGAGCAGTTCTTC. Translating it yields CASSEGTSGAEEQFF.

V usage is TRBV18 and J usage is TRBJ2-1; TRBD2 is a possible D gene (6 bases). V gave up 6 bases and J gave up 9 bases, with 15 bases separating them. There are 13 residues in the CDR3. Germline V lookup: CDR1 KGHSH, CDR2 LQKENI. This CDR3 is CASSASGEVEQFF. DNA for the CDR3: TGTGCCAGCTCGGCTAGTGGGGAGGTTGAGCAGTTCTTC.

The chain joins TRBV19 to TRBJ1-6, with D perhaps matching TRBD1 (6 bases). CDR3 size: 19 residues. Per the germline V gene, CDR1 is LNHDA and CDR2 is SQIVND (reference sequence). V was cut by 4 bases and J by 2 bases, with 21 bases left in between. CDR3 coding DNA: TGTGCCAGTAGTAATTTACAGGGAATCTTGGATCCCTATAATTCACCCCTCCACTTT. Amino acid sequence: CASSNLQGILDPYNSPLHF.

The V and J genes are TRBV3-1 (or the pseudogene TRBV3-2) and TRBJ2-7; D remains unclear. V lost 0 bases and J lost 6, with 3 bases in between. Germline V gene lookup returns CDR1 LGHDT and CDR2 YNNKEL (reference sequence). CDR3 length equals 11 residues. CDR3 sequence reads: CASSQDTEQYF. In DNA, the CDR3 is TGTGCCAGCAGCCAAGATACCGAGCAGTACTTC.

This chain uses TRBV2 with TRBJ1-1, with 8 positions matching TRBD1. Germline values: CDR1 SNHLY, CDR2 FYNNEI. V gave up 6 bases and J gave up 5 bases; unmatched junction bases: 8. The CDR3 runs 14 residues. The chain's CDR3 is CASRDRVYATEAFF. DNA of the CDR3: TGTGCCAGCAGGGACAGGGTATATGCGACTGAAGCTTTCTTT.

This chain links TRBV5-1 with TRBJ1-1; D not resolved. V lost 7 bases to trimming and J lost 0 bases, with 10 bases between them. Germline V CDR1 and CDR2: SGHRS, YFSETQ. This CDR3 region has 13 residues. The CDR3 reads CASSLELNTEAFF. The CDR3 nucleotides read TGCGCCAGCTCGCTGGAATTGAACACTGAAGCTTTCTTT.

V usage is TRBV6-6 and J usage is TRBJ2-7, with D perhaps TRBD1 (5 bases). The V gene's germline CDR1 is MNHNY and CDR2 SVGAGI (reference sequence). This CDR3 contains 13 residues. The ends were cut back, 2 bases at V and 3 bases at J, with 8 bases in the middle. The CDR3 region has the DNA TGTGCCAGCAGTTACGCAGGGTACTACGAGCAGTACTTC. Encoded protein: CASSYAGYYEQYF.

The chain recombines TRBV7-9 with TRBJ1-6; TRBD1 agrees at 7 bases. In germline, CDR1 is SEHNR, CDR2 FQNEAQ (reference sequence). This CDR3 is built from 15 residues. The trim removed 4 bases at V and 8 bases at J, leaving 8 bases unmatched. The DNA for the CDR3 is TGTGCCAGCAGCTCTACAGGGGCTCGAGATTCACCCCTCCACTTT. Translated: CASSSTGARDSPLHF.

DNA of the CDR3: TGTGCCAGCAGTGAAGCGCGACGAGGGGATCAGCCCCAGCATTTT. It codes for CASSEARRGDQPQHF. V and J are TRBV6-1 and TRBJ1-5, with D perhaps TRBD1 (5 bases). V lost 0 bases and J 5 bases, leaving 11 bases between the germline ends. The germline V gene has CDR1 MNHNS and CDR2 SASEGT. The CDR3 is made up of 15 amino acids.

The chain combines TRBV6-5 with TRBJ1-4, with a possible D match to TRBD1 (6 bases). The CDR3 loop spans 15 amino acids. The V gene lost 6 bases and the J gene lost 8 bases, with 19 bases spanning the gap. The germline CDR1 and CDR2 sequences are MNHEY and SVGAGI. Here the CDR3 DNA reads TGTGCCAGCAGCCCCTTTAGAGGGGGTGGCGAAAAACTGTTTTTT. It yields the protein CASSPFRGGGEKLFF.

V and J are TRBV21-1 and TRBJ1-2; TRBD1 is the table's D call, not checked against the DNA. TRBV21-1 is a documented pseudogene. There are 17 residues in the CDR3. Here the CDR3 reads CASSKGRDSEFNYGYTF. CDR3 nucleotide sequence: TGTGCCAGCAGCAAAGGCCGGGACAGCGAATTTAACTATGGCTACACCTTC.